The present entry profiles one T cell receptor beta chain with its context. Assay used: immunoSEQ multiplex PCR; TCRdb lists only in-frame clones, some missing. The data show about 2.3 million clones, just under 95% seen once. Germline CDR1 is SGHRS and CDR2 is YFSETQ. This CDR3 comprises 14 residues. The trim removed 5 bases at V and 2 bases at J, leaving 7 bases unmatched. These data are taken from a study of shared clonotypes between healthy human individuals. V gene TRBV5-1 combines with J gene TRBJ2-7; 7 nucleotides line up with TRBD1. The specimen was naive CD4+ T cells from PBMCs. Subset: CD45RA+ positively selected. This TCR was sampled from a man aged 18 to 29 in good health. Some clones in this sample may be carry-over from other donors' samples. CDR3 bases: TGCGCCAGCAGTCGTGAGACAGGGCCCTACGAGCAGTACTTC. Its protein product is CASSRETGPYEQYF.